The 19 T cell receptor beta chains below all came from one sample that was sequenced in a study of cytomegalovirus exposure and HLA in healthy donors. Sequenced by immunoSEQ multiplex PCR; TCRdb stores in-frame clones only, minus some. The sample carries fewer than 75,000 clones, around 96% recorded once. The sample taken for sequencing was PBMCs. These receptors were obtained from a man between 18 and 29 years old in good health and CMV-seronegative.

The chain employs TRBV7-8 and TRBJ1-2; possible D gene TRBD1, 6 bases. Deletions cut 6 bases from V and 6 bases from J, with 20 bases between. This CDR3 spans 15 amino acids. Germline values: CDR1 SGHVS, CDR2 FQNEAQ. The CDR3 DNA sequence: TGTGCCAGCAGTGTATTACAGGGAGGGTGGAATGGCTACACCTTC. It is translated as CASSVLQGGWNGYTF.

V is TRBV5-4 and J is TRBJ2-5; possible D gene TRBD1, 6 bases. V was clipped by 2 bases and J by 2 bases, with 16 bases between them. There are 16 residues in the CDR3. Germline V gene data show CDR1 as SGHNT and CDR2 as YYREEE (reference sequence). The CDR3 DNA reads as TGTGCCAGCAGCTTAACCTTTCCCGGACAGCAAGAGACCCAGTACTTC. It yields the protein CASSLTFPGQQETQYF.

This chain connects TRBV25-1 to TRBJ1-1; 7 nucleotides match TRBD1. The length of the CDR3 is 14 residues. V shed 5 bases, J shed 9 bases, and the junction held 12 bases outside the gene matches. Germline CDR1 reads MGHDK; CDR2 reads SYGVNS. CDR3 sequence (DNA): TGTGCCAGCAGTCCCGGGACAGCCCCAAGTCAAGCTTTCTTT. Translated, it gives CASSPGTAPSQAFF. Filled out from reference TRBV25-1 and TRBJ1-1, the complete variable domain reads EADIYQTPRYLVIGTGKKITLECSQTMGHDKMYWYQQDPGMELHLIHYSYGVNSTEKGDLSSESTVSRIRTEHFPLTLESARPSHTSQYLCASSPGTAPSQAFFGQGTRLTVV.

This sequence joins TRBV28 and TRBJ2-7; no clear D gene. Trimming pared 4 bases from V and 6 bases from J, leaving 19 bases between. The CDR3 is 15 amino acids. Germline assignment: CDR1 MDHEN and CDR2 SYDVKM. Here the CDR3 reads CASSSDPHGGREQYF. CDR3 in DNA: TGTGCCAGCAGTTCAGACCCCCACGGCGGCCGCGAGCAGTACTTC.

The chain couples TRBV9 to TRBJ2-1, with D possibly TRBD2 on 5 matching bases. Trimming took 0 bases from V and 0 from J, leaving 7 bases between them. There are 15 residues in the CDR3. Looked up from germline, CDR1 is SGDLS and CDR2 is YYNGEE. The CDR3 loop reads CASSVGRSSYNEQFF. The CDR3 nucleotides are TGTGCCAGCAGCGTAGGGAGGAGCTCCTACAATGAGCAGTTCTTC.

The chain has TRBV5-5 and TRBJ2-4; 7 bases map to TRBD1. The CDR3 length is 18 residues. V dropped 2 bases and J dropped 0; count of bases not matched to a gene: 11. The V gene's germline CDR1 is SGHKS and CDR2 YYEKEE (reference sequence). CDR3 sequence reads: CASSFPGGRLGAKNIQYF. The CDR3 DNA is TGTGCCAGCAGCTTTCCAGGGGGAAGATTGGGAGCCAAAAACATTCAGTACTTC.

The chain links TRBV7-8 to TRBJ2-3; 9 nucleotides align to TRBD2. The CDR3 runs 16 residues. Germline CDR1 reads SGHVS; CDR2 reads FQNEAQ. The junction had 11 bases not matched to a gene; V was cut back by 5 bases and J by 5 bases. This CDR3 is CASSQEAGGSGDTQYF. The CDR3 DNA sequence: TGTGCCAGCAGCCAGGAAGCGGGGGGTTCTGGAGATACGCAGTATTTT.

V usage is TRBV20-1 and J usage is TRBJ2-3; D unresolved. The V end was cut by 0 bases, the J end by 5 bases, with 3 bases between. The CDR3 loop spans 11 amino acids. Germline-derived CDR1 and CDR2 are DFQATT and SNEGSKA (reference sequence). For the CDR3, the DNA is TGCAGTGCTAGAGACATAGATACGCAGTATTTT. Amino acid sequence: CSARDIDTQYF.

V usage is TRBV30 and J usage is TRBJ2-7; 8 nucleotides agree with TRBD1. CDR1 is GTSNPN and CDR2 is SVGIG in the germline V gene (reference sequence). CDR3 length: 14 residues. With 3 bases clipped from V and 1 base from J, the junction kept 5 bases outside the gene matches. The CDR3 loop reads CAWSAGQGSYEQYF. The CDR3 DNA is TGTGCCTGGAGCGCCGGACAGGGATCCTACGAGCAGTACTTC.

This chain connects TRBV7-9 to TRBJ1-1; TRBD1 matches at 8 bases. This CDR3 region has 14 residues. The V gene's germline CDR1 is SEHNR and CDR2 FQNEAQ (reference sequence). With 5 bases clipped from V and 5 bases from J, the junction kept 7 bases outside the gene matches. The DNA of the CDR3 is TGTGCCAGCAGCCTCGGACAGGGAGAAACTGAAGCTTTCTTT. This sequence encodes CASSLGQGETEAFF.

The V gene is TRBV7-9, the J gene TRBJ2-4; D possibly corresponds to TRBD1 (6 bases). This CDR3 has 12 residues. V was shortened by 5 bases and J by 9 bases, with 11 bases between the two germline ends. The germline V gene encodes CDR1 SEHNR and CDR2 FQNEAQ (reference sequence). CDR3 region: CASSNGQSIQYF. In DNA, the CDR3 is TGTGCCAGCAGCAACGGACAGAGCATTCAGTACTTC.

This clone was found once. The rearrangement uses TRBV5-1 and TRBJ2-7; TRBD2 agrees at 7 bases. Germline CDR1 is SGHRS and CDR2 is YFSETQ. This CDR3 is 12 amino acids long. V was clipped by 5 bases and J by 6 bases; unmatched bases: 5. In DNA form, the CDR3 reads TGCGCCAGCAGTTCGGTAGCGGGCGAGCAGTACTTC. Its protein is CASSSVAGEQYF. The entire variable domain, with the rest obtained from reference TRBV5-1 and TRBJ2-7, is as follows: KAGVTQTPRYLIKTRGQQVTLSCSPISGHRSVSWYQQTPGQGLQFLFEYFSETQRNKGNFPGRFSGRQFSNSRSEMNVSTLELGDSALYLCASSSVAGEQYFGPGTRLTVT.

V usage is TRBV9 and J usage is TRBJ2-1; 8 bases are shared with TRBD1. The germline CDR1 and CDR2 sequences are SGDLS and YYNGEE. The CDR3 is made up of 15 amino acids. V lost 1 base to trimming and J lost 7 bases; unmatched junction nucleotides: 7. The CDR3 region has the DNA TGTGCCAGCAGCGTATTGGGACAGGCAGTAAATGAGCAGTTCTTC. Amino acid sequence: CASSVLGQAVNEQFF.

The chain carries TRBV7-9 and TRBJ2-7; possible D gene TRBD1, 5 bases. The CDR3 is 18 amino acids. With 4 bases removed from V and 1 base from J, the gap between germline ends came to 23 bases. Germline CDR1 is SEHNR and CDR2 is FQNEAQ (reference sequence). CDR3 in amino acids: CASSSRQPPPNESYEQYF. CDR3 DNA sequence: TGTGCCAGCAGCTCCCGACAGCCACCGCCCAACGAATCCTACGAGCAGTACTTC.

The chain recombines TRBV11-1 with TRBJ2-7; D may be TRBD1 (5 bases). The germline V and J ends were trimmed by 5 bases and 2 bases, with 16 bases remaining between them. CDR1 SGHAT and CDR2 FQDESV come from the germline V gene (reference sequence). This CDR3 contains 15 residues. The CDR3 spells CASSRQMTGAYEQYF. CDR3 coding DNA: TGTGCCAGCAGCCGACAGATGACTGGGGCCTACGAGCAGTACTTC.

The chain recombines TRBV19 with TRBJ1-2, with 9 bases lining up with TRBD1. CDR1 is LNHDA and CDR2 is SQIVND in the germline V gene (reference sequence). V was pared by 3 bases and J by 4 bases, with 6 bases of the junction left unmatched. The CDR3 runs 15 residues. CDR3 sequence reads: CASSIRRDRAYGYTF. The CDR3 DNA follows: TGTGCCAGTAGTATCAGAAGGGACAGGGCCTATGGCTACACCTTC.

This clone was found once. The CDR3 here is CASSFEEGRPQHF. CDR3 sequence (DNA): TGTGCCAGCAGCTTTGAGGAGGGGCGGCCCCAGCATTTT. The chain employs TRBV7-9 and TRBJ1-5, with D maybe TRBD1 (5 bases). This CDR3 contains 13 residues. Germline V lookup: CDR1 SEHNR, CDR2 FQNEAQ (reference sequence). Trimming removed 3 bases from V and 9 bases from J, with 12 bases in between.

V is TRBV10-3 and J is TRBJ1-4; the D gene is possibly TRBD1 (6 bases). Trimming pared 3 bases from V and 8 bases from J, leaving 10 bases between. Germline V lookup: CDR1 ENHRY, CDR2 SYGVKD. This CDR3 is 13 amino acids long. The CDR3 is CAISDGQKEKLFF. The CDR3 DNA reads TGTGCCATCAGTGATGGACAGAAGGAAAAACTGTTTTTT.

This chain connects TRBV30 to TRBJ1-1; D possibly corresponds to TRBD1 (6 bases). The germline V gene encodes CDR1 GTSNPN and CDR2 SVGIG (reference sequence). The germline V and J ends were trimmed by 2 bases and 4 bases, with 11 bases remaining between them. This CDR3 is built from 13 residues. CDR3 region: CAWSFTGSTEAFF. Written as DNA, the CDR3 is TGTGCCTGGAGTTTTACAGGGTCCACTGAAGCTTTCTTT.